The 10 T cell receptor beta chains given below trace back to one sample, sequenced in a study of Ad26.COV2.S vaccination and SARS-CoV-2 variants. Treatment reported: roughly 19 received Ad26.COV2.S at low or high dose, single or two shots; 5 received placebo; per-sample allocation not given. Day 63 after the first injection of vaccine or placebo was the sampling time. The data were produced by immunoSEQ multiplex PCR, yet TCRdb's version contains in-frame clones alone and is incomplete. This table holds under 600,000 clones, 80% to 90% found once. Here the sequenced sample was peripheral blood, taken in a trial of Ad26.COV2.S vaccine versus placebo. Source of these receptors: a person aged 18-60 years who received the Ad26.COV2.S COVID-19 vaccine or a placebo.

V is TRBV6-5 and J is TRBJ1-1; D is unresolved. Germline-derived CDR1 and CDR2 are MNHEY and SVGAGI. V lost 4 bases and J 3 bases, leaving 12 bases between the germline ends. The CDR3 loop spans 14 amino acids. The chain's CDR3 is CASSSPVGYTEAFF. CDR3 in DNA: TGTGCCAGCAGTTCGCCTGTGGGCTACACTGAAGCTTTCTTT.

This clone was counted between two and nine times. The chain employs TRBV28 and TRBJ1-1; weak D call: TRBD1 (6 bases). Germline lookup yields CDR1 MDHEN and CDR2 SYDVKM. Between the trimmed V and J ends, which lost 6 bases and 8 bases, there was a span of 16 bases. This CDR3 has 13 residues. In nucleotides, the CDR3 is TGTGCCAGCAGCCTTCAACAGGGAGTAGAAGCTTTCTTT. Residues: CASSLQQGVEAFF. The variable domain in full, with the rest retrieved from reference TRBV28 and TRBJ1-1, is DVKVTQSSRYLVKRTGEKVFLECVQDMDHENMFWYRQDPGLGLRLIYFSYDVKMKEKGDIPEGYSVSREKKERFSLILESASTNQTSMYLCASSLQQGVEAFFGQGTRLTVV.

CDR3 bases: TGTGCCAGCAGTTTCGGCGGTGGCGAGCAGTACTTC. It is translated as CASSFGGGEQYF. The chain links TRBV27 to TRBJ2-7; D remains unclear. Germline loops: CDR1 MNHEY, CDR2 SMNVEV (reference sequence). The CDR3 has 12 residues. V was clipped by 3 bases and J by 6 bases, with 9 bases between them.

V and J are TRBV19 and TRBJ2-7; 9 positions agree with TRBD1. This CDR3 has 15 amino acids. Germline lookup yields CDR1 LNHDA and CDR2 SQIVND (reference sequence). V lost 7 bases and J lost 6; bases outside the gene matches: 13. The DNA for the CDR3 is TGTGCCAGTACGCAAACAAACCGGGACAGGGTCGAGCAGTACTTC. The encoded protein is CASTQTNRDRVEQYF.

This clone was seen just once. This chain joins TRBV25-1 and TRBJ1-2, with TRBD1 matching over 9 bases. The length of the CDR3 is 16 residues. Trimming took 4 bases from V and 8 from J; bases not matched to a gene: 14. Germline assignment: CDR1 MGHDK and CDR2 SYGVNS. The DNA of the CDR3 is TGTGCCAGCAGTGGGACTACAGGGGGCGCGTCGGGCGGCTACACCTTC. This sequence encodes CASSGTTGGASGGYTF.

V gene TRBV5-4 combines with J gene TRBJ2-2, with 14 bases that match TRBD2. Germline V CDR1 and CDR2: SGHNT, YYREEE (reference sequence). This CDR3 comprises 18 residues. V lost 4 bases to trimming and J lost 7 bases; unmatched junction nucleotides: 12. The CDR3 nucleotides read TGTGCCAGCAGCCGAACTCCAACCGGGACTAGCGGGAGCGGGGAGCTGTTTTTT. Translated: CASSRTPTGTSGSGELFF.

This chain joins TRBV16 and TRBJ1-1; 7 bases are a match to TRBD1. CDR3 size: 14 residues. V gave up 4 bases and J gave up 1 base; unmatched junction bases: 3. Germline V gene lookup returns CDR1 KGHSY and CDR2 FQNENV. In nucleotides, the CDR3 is TGTGCCAGCAGCCCAAAGGGGGCGAACACTGAAGCTTTCTTT. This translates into CASSPKGANTEAFF.

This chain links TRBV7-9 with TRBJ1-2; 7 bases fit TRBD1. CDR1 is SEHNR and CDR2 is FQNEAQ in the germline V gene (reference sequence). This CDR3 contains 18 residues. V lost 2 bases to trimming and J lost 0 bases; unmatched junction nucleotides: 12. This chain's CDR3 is CASSLSRPGQIANYGYTF. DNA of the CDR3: TGTGCCAGCAGCTTAAGTCGTCCGGGACAGATAGCTAACTATGGCTACACCTTC.

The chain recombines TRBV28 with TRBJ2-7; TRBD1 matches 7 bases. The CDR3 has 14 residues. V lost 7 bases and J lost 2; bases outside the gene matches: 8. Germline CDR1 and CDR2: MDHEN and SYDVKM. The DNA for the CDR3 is TGTGCCAGCACCAACAGGGGATCAACCTACGAGCAGTACTTC. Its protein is CASTNRGSTYEQYF.

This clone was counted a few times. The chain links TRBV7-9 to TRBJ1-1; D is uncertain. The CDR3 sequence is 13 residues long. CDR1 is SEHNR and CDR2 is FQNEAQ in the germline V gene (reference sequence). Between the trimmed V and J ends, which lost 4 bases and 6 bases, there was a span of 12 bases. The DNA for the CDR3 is TGTGCCAGCAGCTCACTCGGACGGCCTGAAGCTTTCTTT. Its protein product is CASSSLGRPEAFF.